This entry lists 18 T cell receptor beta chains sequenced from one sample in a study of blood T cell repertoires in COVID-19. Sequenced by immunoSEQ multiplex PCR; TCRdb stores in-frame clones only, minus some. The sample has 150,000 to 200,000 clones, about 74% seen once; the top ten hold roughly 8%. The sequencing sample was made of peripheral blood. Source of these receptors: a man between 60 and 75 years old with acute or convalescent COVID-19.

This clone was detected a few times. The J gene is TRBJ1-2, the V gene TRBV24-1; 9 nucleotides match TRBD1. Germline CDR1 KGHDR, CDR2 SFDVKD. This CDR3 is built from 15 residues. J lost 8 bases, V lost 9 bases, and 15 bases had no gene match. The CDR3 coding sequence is TGTGCCACCGCGGGGTCCGGGACAGGGAGCGAAGGCTACACCTTC. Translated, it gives CATAGSGTGSEGYTF.

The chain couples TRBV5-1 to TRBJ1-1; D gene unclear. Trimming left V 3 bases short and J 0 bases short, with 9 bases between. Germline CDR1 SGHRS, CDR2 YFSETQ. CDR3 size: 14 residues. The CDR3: CASSSINMNTEAFF. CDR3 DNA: TGCGCCAGCAGCTCGATTAACATGAACACTGAAGCTTTCTTT.

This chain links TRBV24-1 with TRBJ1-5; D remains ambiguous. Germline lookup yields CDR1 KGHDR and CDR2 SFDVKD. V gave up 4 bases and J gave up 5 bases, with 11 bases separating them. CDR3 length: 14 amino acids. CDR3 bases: TGTGCCACCAGTGACTACGACATGGATCAGCCCCAGCATTTT. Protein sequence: CATSDYDMDQPQHF.

CDR3 in DNA: TGTGCCAGCAGCTCTGGGACTAGCGGGGGCACAGATACGCAGTATTTT. This gives the protein CASSSGTSGGTDTQYF. The rearrangement uses TRBV7-9 and TRBJ2-3, with TRBD2 matching over 13 bases. This CDR3 is 16 amino acids long. CDR1 is SEHNR, CDR2 FQNEAQ, per germline (reference sequence). V lost 4 bases and J lost 1; bases outside the gene matches: 2.

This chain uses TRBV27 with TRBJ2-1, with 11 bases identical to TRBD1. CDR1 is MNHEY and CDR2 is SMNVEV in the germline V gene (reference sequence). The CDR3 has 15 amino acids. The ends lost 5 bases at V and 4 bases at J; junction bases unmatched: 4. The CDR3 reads CASSPGTGGYNEQFF. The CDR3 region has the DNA TGTGCCAGCAGTCCCGGGACAGGGGGGTACAATGAGCAGTTCTTC.

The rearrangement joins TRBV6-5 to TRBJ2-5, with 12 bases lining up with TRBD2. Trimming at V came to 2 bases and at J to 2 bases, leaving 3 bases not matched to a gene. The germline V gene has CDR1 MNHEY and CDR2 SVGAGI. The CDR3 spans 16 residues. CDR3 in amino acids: CASSYGGLAGQETQYF. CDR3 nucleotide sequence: TGTGCCAGCAGTTACGGAGGACTAGCGGGGCAAGAGACCCAGTACTTC.

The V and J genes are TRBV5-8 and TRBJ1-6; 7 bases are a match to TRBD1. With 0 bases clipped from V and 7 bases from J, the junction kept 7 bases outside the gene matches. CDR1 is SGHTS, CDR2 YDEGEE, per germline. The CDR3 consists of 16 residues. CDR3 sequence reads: CASSLVQGKGNSPLHF. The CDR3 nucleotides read TGTGCCAGCAGCTTGGTACAGGGGAAGGGCAATTCACCCCTCCACTTT.

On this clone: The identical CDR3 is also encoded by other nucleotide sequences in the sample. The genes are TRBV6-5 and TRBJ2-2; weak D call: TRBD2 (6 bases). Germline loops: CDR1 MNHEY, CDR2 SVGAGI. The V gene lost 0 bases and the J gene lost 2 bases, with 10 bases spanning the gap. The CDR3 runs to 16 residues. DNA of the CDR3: TGTGCCAGCAGTTACTCAGGCGGGGTCAACACCGGGGAGCTGTTTTTT. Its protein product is CASSYSGGVNTGELFF.

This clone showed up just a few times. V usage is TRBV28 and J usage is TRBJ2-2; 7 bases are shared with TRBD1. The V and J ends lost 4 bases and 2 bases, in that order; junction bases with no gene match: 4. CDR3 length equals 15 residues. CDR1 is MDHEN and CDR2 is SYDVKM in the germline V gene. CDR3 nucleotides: TGTGCCAGCAGTTCCGGACAGGCTAACACCGGGGAGCTGTTTTTT. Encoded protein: CASSSGQANTGELFF.

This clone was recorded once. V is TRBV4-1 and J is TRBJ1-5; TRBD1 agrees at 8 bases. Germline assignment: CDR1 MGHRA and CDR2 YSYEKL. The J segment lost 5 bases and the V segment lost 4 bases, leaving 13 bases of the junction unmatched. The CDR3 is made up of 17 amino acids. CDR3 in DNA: TGCGCCAGCAGCCCTCTAGGGCCAGGGGGCGTGCATCAGCCCCAGCATTTT. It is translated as CASSPLGPGGVHQPQHF.

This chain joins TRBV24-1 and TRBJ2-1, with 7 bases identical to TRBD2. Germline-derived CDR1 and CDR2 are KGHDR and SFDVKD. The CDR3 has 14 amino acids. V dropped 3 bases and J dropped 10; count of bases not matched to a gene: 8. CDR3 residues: CATSDRGGGLEQFF. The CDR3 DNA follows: TGTGCCACCAGTGATCGCGGCGGGGGATTAGAGCAGTTCTTC.

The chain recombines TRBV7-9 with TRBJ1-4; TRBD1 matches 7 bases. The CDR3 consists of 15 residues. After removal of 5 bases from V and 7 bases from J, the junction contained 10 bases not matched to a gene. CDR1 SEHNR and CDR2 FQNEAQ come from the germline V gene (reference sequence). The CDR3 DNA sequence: TGTGCCAGCAGCAAAATTACAGGGGCGGGTGAAAAACTGTTTTTT. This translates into CASSKITGAGEKLFF.

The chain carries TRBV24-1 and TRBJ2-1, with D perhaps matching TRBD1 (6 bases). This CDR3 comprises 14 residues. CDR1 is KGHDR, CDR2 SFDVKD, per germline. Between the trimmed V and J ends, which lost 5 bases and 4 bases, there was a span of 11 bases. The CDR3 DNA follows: TGTGCCACCAGTGGTGGGACACTTTACAATGAGCAGTTCTTC. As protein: CATSGGTLYNEQFF.

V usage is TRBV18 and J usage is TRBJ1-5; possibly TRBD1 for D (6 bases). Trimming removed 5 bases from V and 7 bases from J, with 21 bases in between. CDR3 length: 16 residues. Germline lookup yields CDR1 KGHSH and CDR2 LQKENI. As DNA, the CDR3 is TGTGCCAGCTCAGAGACGGGGGGCTCTCGTTACCAGCCCCAGCATTTT. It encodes CASSETGGSRYQPQHF.

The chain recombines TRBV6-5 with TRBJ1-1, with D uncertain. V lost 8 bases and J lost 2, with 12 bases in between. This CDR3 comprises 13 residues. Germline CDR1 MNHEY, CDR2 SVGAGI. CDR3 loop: CASAGLINTEAFF. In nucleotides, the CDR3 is TGTGCCAGCGCAGGACTCATCAACACTGAAGCTTTCTTT.

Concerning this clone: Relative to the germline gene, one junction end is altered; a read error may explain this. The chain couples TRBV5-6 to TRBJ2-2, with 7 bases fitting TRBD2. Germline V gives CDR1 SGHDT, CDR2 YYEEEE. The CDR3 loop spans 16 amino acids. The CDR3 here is CASSLVGGSNPGELFF. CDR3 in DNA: TGTGCCAGCAGCTTGGTCGGGGGGTCGAACCCCGGGGAGCTGTTTTTT.

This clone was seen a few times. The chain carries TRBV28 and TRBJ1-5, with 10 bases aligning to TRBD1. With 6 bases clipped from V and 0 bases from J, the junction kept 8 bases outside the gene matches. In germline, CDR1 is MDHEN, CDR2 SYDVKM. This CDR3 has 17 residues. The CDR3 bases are TGTGCCAGCAGAAACCGGGACAGGGGATATAGCAATCAGCCCCAGCATTTT. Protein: CASRNRDRGYSNQPQHF.

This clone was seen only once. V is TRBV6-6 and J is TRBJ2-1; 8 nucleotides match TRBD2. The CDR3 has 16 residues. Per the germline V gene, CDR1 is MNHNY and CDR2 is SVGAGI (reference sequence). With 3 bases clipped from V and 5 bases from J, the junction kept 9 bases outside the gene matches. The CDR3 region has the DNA TGTGCCAGCAGTTATTCCGGGGGGGCCTCGGACAATGAGCAGTTCTTC. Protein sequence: CASSYSGGASDNEQFF.